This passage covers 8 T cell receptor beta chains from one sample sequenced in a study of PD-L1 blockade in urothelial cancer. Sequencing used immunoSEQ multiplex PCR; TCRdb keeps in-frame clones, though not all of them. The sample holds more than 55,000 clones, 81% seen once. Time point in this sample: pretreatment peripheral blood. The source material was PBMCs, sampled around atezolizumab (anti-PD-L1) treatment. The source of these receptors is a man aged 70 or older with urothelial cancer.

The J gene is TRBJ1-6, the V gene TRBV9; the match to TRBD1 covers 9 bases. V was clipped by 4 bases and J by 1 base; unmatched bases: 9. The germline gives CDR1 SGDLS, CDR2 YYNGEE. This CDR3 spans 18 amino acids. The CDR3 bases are TGTGCCAGCAGCCACTCTCCCGGGACAGGGTCCTATAATTCACCCCTCCACTTT. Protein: CASSHSPGTGSYNSPLHF.

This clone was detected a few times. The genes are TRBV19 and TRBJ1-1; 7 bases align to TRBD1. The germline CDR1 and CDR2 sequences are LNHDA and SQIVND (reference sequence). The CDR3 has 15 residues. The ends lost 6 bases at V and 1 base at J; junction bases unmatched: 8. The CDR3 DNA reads TGTGCCAGTAGCGAGGGGACAGTAGAGAACACTGAAGCTTTCTTT. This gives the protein CASSEGTVENTEAFF.

The CDR3 reads CASSPSGGAYNEQFF. CDR3 bases: TGCGCCAGCAGCCCCAGCGGGGGGGCCTACAATGAGCAGTTCTTC. V is TRBV4-1 and J is TRBJ2-1; the match to TRBD2 covers 10 bases. This CDR3 has 15 amino acids. V shed 4 bases, J shed 2 bases, and the junction held 2 bases outside the gene matches. CDR1 and CDR2 (germline): MGHRA, YSYEKL.

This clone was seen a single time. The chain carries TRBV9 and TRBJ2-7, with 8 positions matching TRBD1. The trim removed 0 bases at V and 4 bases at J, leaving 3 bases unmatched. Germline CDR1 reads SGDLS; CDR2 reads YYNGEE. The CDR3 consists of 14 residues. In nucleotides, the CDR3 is TGTGCCAGCAGCGTAGGGACAGGGACGTACGAGCAGTACTTC. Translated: CASSVGTGTYEQYF.

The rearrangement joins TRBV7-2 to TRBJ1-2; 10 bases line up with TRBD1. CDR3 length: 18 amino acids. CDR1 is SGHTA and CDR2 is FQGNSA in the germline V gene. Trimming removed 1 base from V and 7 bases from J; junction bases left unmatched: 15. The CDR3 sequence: CASSLVGTGELSGPGYTF. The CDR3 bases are TGTGCCAGCAGCTTAGTGGGGACAGGGGAACTCTCTGGCCCTGGCTACACCTTC.

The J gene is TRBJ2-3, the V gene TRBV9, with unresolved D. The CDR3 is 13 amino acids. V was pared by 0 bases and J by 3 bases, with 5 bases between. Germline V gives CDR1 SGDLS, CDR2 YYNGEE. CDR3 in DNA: TGTGCCAGCAGCGTAGACAGAACAGATACGCAGTATTTT. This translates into CASSVDRTDTQYF. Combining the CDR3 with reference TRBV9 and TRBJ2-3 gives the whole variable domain DSGVTQTPKHLITATGQRVTLRCSPRSGDLSVYWYQQSLDQGLQFLIQYYNGEERAKGNILERFSAQQFPDLHSELNLSSLELGDSALYFCASSVDRTDTQYFGPGTRLTVL.

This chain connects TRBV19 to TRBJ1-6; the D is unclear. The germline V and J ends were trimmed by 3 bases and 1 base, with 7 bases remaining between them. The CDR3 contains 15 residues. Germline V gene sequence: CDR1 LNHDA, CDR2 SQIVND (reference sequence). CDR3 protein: CASSMAGSYNSPLHF. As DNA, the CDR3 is TGTGCCAGTAGTATGGCAGGTTCCTATAATTCACCCCTCCACTTT.

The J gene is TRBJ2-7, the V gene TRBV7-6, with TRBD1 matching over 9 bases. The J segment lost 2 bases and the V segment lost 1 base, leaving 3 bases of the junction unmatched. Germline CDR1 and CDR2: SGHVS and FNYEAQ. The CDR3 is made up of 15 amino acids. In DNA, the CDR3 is TGTGCCAGCAGCTTAGAGGGGGACAGGGCCTACGAGCAGTACTTC. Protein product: CASSLEGDRAYEQYF.